This T cell receptor beta chain was sequenced for a study of CD8 T cells in ankylosing spondylitis. Study findings and constraints: Disease-linked clones reportedly showed significant enrichment in matched ankylosing spondylitis synovial fluid.

Researchers built TCR beta libraries using quantitative 5'-RACE with molecular barcodes. Each CDR3 protein gets one entry after TCRdb re-called the 5' RACE reads with MiXCR. Altogether 250,000 to 350,000 distinct CDR3 sequences are present, less than 25% being singletons, with the ten largest covering about 4%. CDR1 and CDR2 (germline): DFQATT, SNEGSKA (reference sequence). The CDR3 runs 14 residues. Trimming pared 5 bases from V and 0 bases from J, leaving 8 bases between. Concerning this clonotype: Its antigen is as yet unknown.

This chain uses TRBV20-1 with TRBJ2-6; D not certain. The sequencing input was blood, either unsorted or a sorted T cell fraction (not recorded which). The TCR comes from a female donor with ankylosing spondylitis or in good health (not recorded which). CDR3 loop: CSAPRTSGANVLTF. DNA for the CDR3: TGCAGTGCTCCGCGTACCTCTGGGGCCAACGTCCTGACTTTC.